The 8 T cell receptor beta chains below were found in one sample sequenced in a study of blood T cell repertoires in COVID-19. Here immunoSEQ multiplex PCR was the method, and the copy in TCRdb shows in-frame clones only, minus some. The sample records fewer than 450,000 clones, more than 75% being singletons. Sequencing used peripheral blood. The receptors were sampled from a woman under 30 who had recovered from COVID-19.

This clone was observed once. Different DNA sequences within this sample yield the same CDR3. The CDR3 sequence is CASSPRDRGEQYV. CDR3 DNA sequence: TGTGCCAGCTCACCACGAGACAGGGGCGAGCAGTACGTC. The chain recombines TRBV18 with TRBJ2-7, with TRBD1 matching 8 bases. The germline CDR1 and CDR2 sequences are KGHSH and LQKENI. The CDR3 length is 13 residues. Trimming cost V 1 base and J 6 bases; bases outside gene matches: 2.

This chain uses TRBV10-1 with TRBJ2-3, with TRBD1 matching over 9 bases. The CDR3 has 15 amino acids. V was clipped by 0 bases and J by 6 bases; unmatched bases: 4. The V gene's germline CDR1 is WNHNN and CDR2 SYGVQD (reference sequence). The CDR3 loop is CASSESTGGSDTQYF. The DNA for the CDR3 is TGCGCCAGCAGTGAGTCGACAGGGGGATCCGATACGCAGTATTTT.

The chain is built from TRBV24-1 and TRBJ1-5, with D tentatively TRBD1 (6 bases). The CDR3 is 20 residues long. Trimming took off 4 bases at V and 0 bases at J, with 24 bases between the two ends. Germline V lookup: CDR1 KGHDR, CDR2 SFDVKD. CDR3 sequence reads: CATSEAAAFGRGHSNQPQHF. The CDR3 nucleotides read TGTGCCACCAGTGAAGCCGCCGCGTTCGGCAGGGGTCATAGCAATCAGCCCCAGCATTTT.

V is TRBV7-8 and J is TRBJ1-1; D unclear. This CDR3 contains 17 residues. CDR1 and CDR2 (germline): SGHVS, FQNEAQ. V was pared by 3 bases and J by 0 bases, with 17 bases between. This CDR3 is CASSFIFSADMNTEAFF. The CDR3 DNA is TGTGCCAGCAGCTTTATTTTTTCGGCGGATATGAACACTGAAGCTTTCTTT.

The J gene is TRBJ1-2, the V gene TRBV20-1; no firm D call. The germline CDR1 and CDR2 sequences are DFQATT and SNEGSKA (reference sequence). This CDR3 is built from 14 residues. V lost 3 bases and J 3 bases, leaving 14 bases between the germline ends. In DNA, the CDR3 is TGCAGTGCTAGTTCGCAGGTCTCCCACTATGGCTACACCTTC. Translating it yields CSASSQVSHYGYTF.

This chain uses TRBV3-1 (or the pseudogene TRBV3-2) with TRBJ1-1; TRBD1 matches at 8 bases. The V gene's germline CDR1 is LGHDT and CDR2 YNNKEL (reference sequence). V trimming: 4 bases; J trimming: 5 bases; junction bases outside the gene matches: 6. The CDR3 runs 14 residues. CDR3 bases: TGTGCCAGCAGCCCAACGGACAGGGATACTGAAGCTTTCTTT. Its protein is CASSPTDRDTEAFF.

The rearrangement joins TRBV27 to TRBJ2-4; TRBD1 is a possible D gene (7 bases). Germline values: CDR1 MNHEY, CDR2 SMNVEV (reference sequence). The CDR3 totals 14 residues. The V end lost 4 bases, the J end lost 1 base, and 8 bases lay between the germline ends. The CDR3 DNA follows: TGTGCCAGCAGTTCAGGGGGGGCCAAAAACATTCAGTACTTC. Translation gives CASSSGGAKNIQYF.

This chain uses TRBV6-2 or TRBV6-3 with TRBJ2-3; TRBD2 matches 9 bases. CDR1 and CDR2 (germline): MNHEY, SVGEGT. The junction had 8 bases not matched to a gene; V was cut back by 2 bases and J by 5 bases. The CDR3 contains 16 residues. The CDR3 nucleotides read TGTGCCAGCAGTTACAGCTTGGCTAGCGGGATAGATACGCAGTATTTT. Residues: CASSYSLASGIDTQYF.